This T cell receptor (beta chain) was profiled in a study of blood T cell repertoires in COVID-19. Study overall: The United States, Italy and Spain provided the acute and convalescent COVID-19 samples. In each case, the material was cDNA or gDNA derived from T cells, B-cell-depleted T cells, or PBMCs.

Original data processing: Scientists estimated how many nucleated cells there were by amplifying reference gene primers. Generated by immunoSEQ multiplex PCR, the TCRdb table keeps only in-frame clones and is missing some. V, J and clone size are taken as reported in that table, and D and trimming were inferred from the DNA itself. The sample lists about 100,000 clones, around 87% occurring once. This CDR3 is 15 amino acids long. CDR1 and CDR2 (germline): LNHDA, SQIVND (reference sequence). With V trimmed by 0 bases and J by 6 bases, 5 bases remained unmatched. The sequenced sample was peripheral blood. This chain connects TRBV19 to TRBJ2-1, with 7 bases aligning to TRBD2. The TCR comes from a human donor in a cohort sampled during active COVID-19. CDR3 nucleotide sequence: TGTGCCAGTAGTATAGAGGCGAAGCGGGGCAATGAGCAGTTCTTC. It translates to CASSIEAKRGNEQFF.